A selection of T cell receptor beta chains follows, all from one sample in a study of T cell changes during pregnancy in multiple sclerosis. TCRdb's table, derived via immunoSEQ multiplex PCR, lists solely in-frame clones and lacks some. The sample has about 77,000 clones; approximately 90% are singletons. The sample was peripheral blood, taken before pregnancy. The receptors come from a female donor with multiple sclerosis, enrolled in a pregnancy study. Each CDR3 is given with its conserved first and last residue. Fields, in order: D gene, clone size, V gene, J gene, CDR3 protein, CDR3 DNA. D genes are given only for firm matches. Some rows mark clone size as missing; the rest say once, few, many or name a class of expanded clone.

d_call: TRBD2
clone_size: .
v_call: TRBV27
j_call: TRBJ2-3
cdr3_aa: CASSTLLAGGSDTQYF
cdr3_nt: TGTGCCAGCAGTACTCTTCTAGCGGGGGGGTCAGATACGCAGTATTTT

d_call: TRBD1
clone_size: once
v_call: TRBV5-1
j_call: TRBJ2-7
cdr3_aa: CASRVGQGPYEQYF
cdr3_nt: TGCGCCAGCAGAGTCGGACAGGGCCCCTACGAGCAGTACTTC

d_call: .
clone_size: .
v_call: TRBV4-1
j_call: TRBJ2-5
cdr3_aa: CASSHNRDGETQYF
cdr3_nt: TGCGCCAGCAGCCACAACAGGGACGGGGAGACCCAGTACTTC

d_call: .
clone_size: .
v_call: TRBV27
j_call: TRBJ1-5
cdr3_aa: CASSRNLSNQPQHF
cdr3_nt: TGTGCCAGCAGCAGAAATCTTTCCAATCAGCCCCAGCATTTT

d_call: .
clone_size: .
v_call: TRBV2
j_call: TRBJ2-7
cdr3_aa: CASRMGSYDEQYF
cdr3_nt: TGTGCCAGCAGGATGGGCAGTTACGACGAGCAGTACTTC

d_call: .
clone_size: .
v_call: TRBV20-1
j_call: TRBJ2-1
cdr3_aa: CSAYFNEQFF
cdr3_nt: TGCAGTGCGTACTTCAATGAGCAGTTCTTC

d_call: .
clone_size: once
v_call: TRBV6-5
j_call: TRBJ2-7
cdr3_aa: CASRPFLDRRYEQYF
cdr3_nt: TGTGCCAGCAGGCCTTTCCTCGACAGAAGGTACGAGCAGTACTTC

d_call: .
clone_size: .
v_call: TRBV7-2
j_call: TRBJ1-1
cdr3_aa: CASSFEGGRGFF
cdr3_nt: TGTGCCAGCAGCTTCGAGGGGGGGAGGGGGTTTTTT

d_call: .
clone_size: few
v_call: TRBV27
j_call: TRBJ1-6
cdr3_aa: CASRVGQNGYTLHF
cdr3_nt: TGTGCCAGCCGGGTCGGACAGAATGGCTACACCCTCCACTTT

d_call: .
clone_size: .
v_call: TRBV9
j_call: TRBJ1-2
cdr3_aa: CASSERYNYGYTF
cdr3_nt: TGTGCCAGCAGCGAGCGGTATAACTATGGCTACACCTTC

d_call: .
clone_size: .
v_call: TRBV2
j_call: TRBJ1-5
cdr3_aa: CASSRGQNNQPQHF
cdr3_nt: TGTGCCAGCAGCAGAGGACAGAACAATCAGCCCCAGCATTTT

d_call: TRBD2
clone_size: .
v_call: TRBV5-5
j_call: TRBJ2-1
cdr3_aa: CASSLPSGDSYNEQFF
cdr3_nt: TGTGCCAGCAGCTTGCCTAGCGGGGACTCCTACAATGAGCAGTTCTTC

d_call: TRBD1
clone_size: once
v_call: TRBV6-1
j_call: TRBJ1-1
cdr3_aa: CASSVDRGNPEAFF
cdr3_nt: TGTGCCAGCAGTGTGGACAGGGGGAATCCTGAAGCTTTCTTT

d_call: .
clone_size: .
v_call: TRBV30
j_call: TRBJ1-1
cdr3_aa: CAWTTFGGGWTEAFF
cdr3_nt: TGTGCCTGGACCACCTTTGGGGGGGGCTGGACTGAAGCTTTCTTT

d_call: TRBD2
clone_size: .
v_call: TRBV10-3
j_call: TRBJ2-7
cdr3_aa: CASKRGRSYEQYF
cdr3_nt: TGTGCCAGCAAGCGGGGGAGATCCTACGAGCAGTACTTC

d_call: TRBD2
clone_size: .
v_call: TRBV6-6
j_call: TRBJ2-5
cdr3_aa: CASRSRQRGDQETQYF
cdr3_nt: TGTGCCAGCAGGTCCCGTCAGCGGGGGGACCAAGAGACCCAGTACTTC

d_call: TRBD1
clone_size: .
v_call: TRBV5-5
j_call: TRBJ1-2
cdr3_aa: CASSLGALQGDGYTF
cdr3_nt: TGTGCCAGCAGCTTGGGTGCCTTACAGGGGGATGGCTACACCTTC

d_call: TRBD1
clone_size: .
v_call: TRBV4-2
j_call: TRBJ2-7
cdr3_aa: CASSPGQVAPYEQYF
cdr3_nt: TGTGCCAGCAGCCCGGGACAGGTAGCACCCTACGAGCAGTACTTC

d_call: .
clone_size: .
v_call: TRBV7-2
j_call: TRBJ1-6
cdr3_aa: CASSSQGGSLSPLHF
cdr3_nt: TGTGCCAGCAGCTCACAGGGCGGGAGCCTTTCACCCCTCCACTTT

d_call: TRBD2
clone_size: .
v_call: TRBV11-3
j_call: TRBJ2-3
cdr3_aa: CASSLGYRTSEADTQYF
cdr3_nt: TGTGCCAGCAGCTTAGGCTATAGGACTAGCGAGGCAGATACGCAGTATTTT

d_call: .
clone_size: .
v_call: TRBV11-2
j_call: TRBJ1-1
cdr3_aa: CASSDRGFTEAFF
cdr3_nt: TGTGCCAGCAGCGACCGGGGGTTCACTGAAGCTTTCTTT

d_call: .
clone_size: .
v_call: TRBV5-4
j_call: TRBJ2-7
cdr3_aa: CASSLEGHRIYEQYF
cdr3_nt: TGTGCCAGCAGCTTGGAGGGACACCGGATCTACGAGCAGTACTTC

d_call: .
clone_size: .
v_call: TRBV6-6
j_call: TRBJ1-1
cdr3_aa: CASTLGPGPEAFF
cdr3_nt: TGTGCCAGCACCCTGGGGCCGGGCCCCGAAGCTTTCTTT

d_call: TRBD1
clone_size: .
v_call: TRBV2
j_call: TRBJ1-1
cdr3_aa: CASMRTGITEAFF
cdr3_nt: TGTGCCAGCATGAGGACAGGGATAACTGAAGCTTTCTTT

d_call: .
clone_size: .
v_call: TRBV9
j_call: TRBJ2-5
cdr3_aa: CASSDTAGTQYF
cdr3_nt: TGTGCCAGCAGCGATACGGCGGGGACCCAGTACTTC

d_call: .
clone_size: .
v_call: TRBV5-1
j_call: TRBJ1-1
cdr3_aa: CASSLTSENTEAFF
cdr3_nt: TGCGCCAGCAGCTTGACCTCAGAGAACACTGAAGCTTTCTTT

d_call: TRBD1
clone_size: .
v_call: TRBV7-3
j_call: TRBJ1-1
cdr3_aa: CASSSQGANQAFF
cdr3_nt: TGTGCCAGCAGCTCACAGGGGGCCAACCAAGCTTTCTTT

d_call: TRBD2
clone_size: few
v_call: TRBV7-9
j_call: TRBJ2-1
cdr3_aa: CATRTSGAYNEQFF
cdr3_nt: TGTGCCACCAGGACTAGCGGGGCCTACAATGAGCAGTTCTTC

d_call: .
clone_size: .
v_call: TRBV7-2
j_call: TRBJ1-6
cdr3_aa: CASSLGLGNSPLHF
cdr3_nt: TGTGCCAGCAGCTTGGGACTGGGTAATTCACCCCTCCACTTT

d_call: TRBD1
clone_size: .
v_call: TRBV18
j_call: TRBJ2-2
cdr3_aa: CASSPYRGPDTGELFF
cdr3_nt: TGTGCCAGCTCACCCTACAGGGGGCCGGACACCGGGGAGCTGTTTTTT

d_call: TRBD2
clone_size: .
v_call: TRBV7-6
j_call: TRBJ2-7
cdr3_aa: CASSPRREGYEQYF
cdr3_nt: TGTGCCAGCAGCCCTCGGCGGGAGGGTTACGAGCAGTACTTC

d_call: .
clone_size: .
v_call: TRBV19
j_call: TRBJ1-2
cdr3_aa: CASSIGRRQYGYTF
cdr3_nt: TGTGCCAGTAGTATCGGGAGACGCCAATATGGCTACACCTTC

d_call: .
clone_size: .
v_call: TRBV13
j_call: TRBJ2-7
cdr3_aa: CASSLSNEQYF
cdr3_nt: TGTGCCAGCAGCCTATCGAACGAGCAGTACTTC

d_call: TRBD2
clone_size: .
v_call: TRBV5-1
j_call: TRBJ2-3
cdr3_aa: CASSQGLAVPTDTQYF
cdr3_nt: TGCGCCAGCAGCCAAGGACTAGCGGTACCCACAGATACGCAGTATTTT

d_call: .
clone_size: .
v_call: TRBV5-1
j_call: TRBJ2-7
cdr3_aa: CASSLDVLSSYEQYF
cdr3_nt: TGCGCCAGCAGCTTGGATGTTCTAAGCTCCTACGAGCAGTACTTC

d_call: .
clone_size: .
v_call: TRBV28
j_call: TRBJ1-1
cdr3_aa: CASRSTGLNTEAFF
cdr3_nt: TGTGCCAGCCGATCTACAGGTCTGAACACTGAAGCTTTCTTT

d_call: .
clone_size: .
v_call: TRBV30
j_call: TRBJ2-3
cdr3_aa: CAWSGDWTDTQYF
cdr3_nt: TGTGCCTGGAGTGGTGACTGGACAGATACGCAGTATTTT

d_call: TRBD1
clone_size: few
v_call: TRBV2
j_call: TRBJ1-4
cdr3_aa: CASSPGQGAPTNEKLFF
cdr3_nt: TGTGCCAGCAGCCCTGGACAGGGAGCGCCAACTAATGAAAAACTGTTTTTT

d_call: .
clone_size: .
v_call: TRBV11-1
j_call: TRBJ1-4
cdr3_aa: CASSTNSRGNEKLFF
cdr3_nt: TGTGCCAGCAGCACAAACTCCAGGGGTAATGAAAAACTGTTTTTT

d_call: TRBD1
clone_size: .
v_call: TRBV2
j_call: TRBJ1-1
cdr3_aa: CASGDRGRVNTEAFF
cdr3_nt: TGTGCCAGCGGGGACAGGGGAAGGGTGAACACTGAAGCTTTCTTT

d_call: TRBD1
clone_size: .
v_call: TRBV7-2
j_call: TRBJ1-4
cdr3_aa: CASSRDRGREKLFF
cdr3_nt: TGTGCCAGCAGCCGGGACAGGGGGCGTGAAAAACTGTTTTTT

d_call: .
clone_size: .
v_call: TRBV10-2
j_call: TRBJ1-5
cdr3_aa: CASRGSGNQPQHF
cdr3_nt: TGCGCCAGTCGGGGTAGCGGCAATCAGCCCCAGCATTTT

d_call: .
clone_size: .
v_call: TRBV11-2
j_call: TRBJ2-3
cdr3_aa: CASSLDLGDTQYF
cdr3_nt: TGTGCCAGCAGCTTAGATCTCGGGGATACGCAGTATTTT

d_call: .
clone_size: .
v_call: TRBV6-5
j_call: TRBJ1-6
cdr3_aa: CASSYSRYNHNSPLHF
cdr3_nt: TGTGCCAGCAGTTACTCCCGGTATAATCATAATTCACCCCTCCACTTT

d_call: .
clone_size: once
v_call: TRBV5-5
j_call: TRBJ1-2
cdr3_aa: CASSLRPGQINYGYTF
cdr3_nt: TGTGCCAGCAGCTTGAGGCCCGGACAGATTAACTATGGCTACACCTTC

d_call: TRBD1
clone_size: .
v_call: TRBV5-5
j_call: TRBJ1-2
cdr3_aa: CASSATGGAVGYTF
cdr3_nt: TGTGCCAGCAGCGCCACAGGGGGCGCGGTCGGCTACACCTTC

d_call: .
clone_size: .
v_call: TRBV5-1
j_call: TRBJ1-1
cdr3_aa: CASAPSGMHTEAFF
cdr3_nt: TGCGCCAGCGCTCCCTCTGGCATGCACACTGAAGCTTTCTTT

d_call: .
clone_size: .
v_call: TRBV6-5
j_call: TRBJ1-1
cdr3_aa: CASSSPETGMSAFF
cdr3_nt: TGTGCCAGCAGTTCCCCCGAGACAGGCATGTCGGCTTTCTTT

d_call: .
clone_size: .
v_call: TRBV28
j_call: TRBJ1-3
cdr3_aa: CASSSHQSSGNTIYF
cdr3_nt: TGTGCCAGCAGTTCCCATCAGTCCTCTGGAAACACCATATATTTT

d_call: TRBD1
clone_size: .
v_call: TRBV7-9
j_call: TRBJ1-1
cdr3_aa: CAGTGQDMNTEAFF
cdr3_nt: TGTGCTGGCACGGGACAGGACATGAACACTGAAGCTTTCTTT

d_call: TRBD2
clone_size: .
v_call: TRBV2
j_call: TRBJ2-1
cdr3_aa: CASSGTSGGPGNEQFF
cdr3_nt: TGTGCCAGCAGTGGGACTAGCGGGGGCCCGGGGAATGAGCAGTTCTTC

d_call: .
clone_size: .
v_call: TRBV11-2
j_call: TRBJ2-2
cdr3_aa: CASRPGVSWAGELFF
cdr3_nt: TGTGCCAGCAGACCCGGGGTGTCGTGGGCCGGGGAGCTGTTTTTT

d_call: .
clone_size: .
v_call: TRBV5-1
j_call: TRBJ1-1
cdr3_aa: CASSLAGRGMNTEAFF
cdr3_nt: TGCGCCAGCAGCTTGGCCGGGCGGGGGATGAACACTGAAGCTTTCTTT

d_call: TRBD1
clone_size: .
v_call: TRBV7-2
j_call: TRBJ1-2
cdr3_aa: CASSSRDRASGYTF
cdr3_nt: TGTGCCAGCAGCTCCCGGGACAGGGCTAGTGGCTACACCTTC

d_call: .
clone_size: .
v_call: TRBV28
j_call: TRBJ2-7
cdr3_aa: CASSSPLTGRAEQYF
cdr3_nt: TGTGCCAGCAGTTCCCCCTTAACAGGACGGGCCGAGCAGTACTTC